What follows are 30 T cell receptor beta chains derived from one specimen sequenced in a study of blood T cell repertoires in COVID-19. Generated by immunoSEQ multiplex PCR, the TCRdb table keeps only in-frame clones and is missing some. The sample shows a few hundred thousand clones, about nine tenths of them seen only once. Sequenced material: peripheral blood. The source is a person under 35 with COVID-19, enrolled during active disease.

The chain recombines TRBV5-1 with TRBJ1-2, with 7 bases identical to TRBD1. The CDR3 is 14 amino acids. Trimming cost V 0 bases and J 4 bases; bases outside gene matches: 3. The germline gives CDR1 SGHRS, CDR2 YFSETQ. Written as DNA, the CDR3 is TGCGCCAGCAGCTTGGAGGGGGCAAGCTATGGCTACACCTTC. Amino acids: CASSLEGASYGYTF. The complete variable domain, with remaining parts taken from reference TRBV5-1 and TRBJ1-2, reads KAGVTQTPRYLIKTRGQQVTLSCSPISGHRSVSWYQQTPGQGLQFLFEYFSETQRNKGNFPGRFSGRQFSNSRSEMNVSTLELGDSALYLCASSLEGASYGYTFGSGTRLTVV.

The chain recombines TRBV3-1 (or the pseudogene TRBV3-2) with TRBJ2-7; weak D call: TRBD2 (6 bases). Trimming removed 1 base from V and 5 bases from J, with 15 bases in between. This CDR3 has 15 amino acids. Per the germline V gene, CDR1 is LGHDT and CDR2 is YNNKEL (reference sequence). The CDR3 region is CASSQATGSSNEQYF. In DNA, the CDR3 is TGTGCCAGCAGCCAAGCAACCGGGAGCTCTAACGAGCAGTACTTC.

V is TRBV24-1 and J is TRBJ2-3; 7 bases align to TRBD2. The trim removed 5 bases at V and 5 bases at J, leaving 6 bases unmatched. The germline gives CDR1 KGHDR, CDR2 SFDVKD. This CDR3 spans 14 amino acids. For the CDR3, the DNA is TGTGCCACCAGTGCCGCGGGAGAGCTAGATACGCAGTATTTT. This encodes CATSAAGELDTQYF.

V usage is TRBV30 and J usage is TRBJ2-2, with 10 positions matching TRBD1. Germline-derived CDR1 and CDR2 are GTSNPN and SVGIG (reference sequence). V lost 3 bases and J lost 5; bases outside the gene matches: 9. CDR3 length: 16 amino acids. CDR3 DNA sequence: TGTGCCTGGAGCCGACAGGGGGCAGGGGGAACCGGGGAGCTGTTTTTT. This translates into CAWSRQGAGGTGELFF.

The chain joins TRBV9 to TRBJ2-1; D is perhaps TRBD2 (5 bases). CDR3 length: 16 residues. Per the germline V gene, CDR1 is SGDLS and CDR2 is YYNGEE. The ends were cut back, 3 bases at V and 0 bases at J, with 13 bases in the middle. CDR3 DNA sequence: TGTGCCAGCAGCGCCGTTGGAGCGGCCTCCTACAATGAGCAGTTCTTC. Its protein is CASSAVGAASYNEQFF.

The chain combines TRBV4-1 with TRBJ1-2, with 7 nucleotides matching TRBD1. This CDR3 spans 16 amino acids. CDR1 is MGHRA, CDR2 YSYEKL, per germline. V was pared by 0 bases and J by 6 bases, with 10 bases of the junction left unmatched. The CDR3, as DNA: TGCGCCAGCAGCCAAGATAGAGCCAGGGGGAGGAATGGCTACACCTTC. It yields the protein CASSQDRARGRNGYTF.

This clone was seen once. The chain uses TRBV23-1 and TRBJ2-6, with 7 bases fitting TRBD2. TRBV23-1 is labeled an ORF, and its function is uncertain. The CDR3 runs to 20 residues. Unmatched junction bases numbered 14, after V lost 3 bases and J lost 0 bases. CDR3 loop: CASSQAKVLAPSSGANVLTF. CDR3 nucleotide sequence: TGCGCCAGCAGTCAGGCGAAAGTACTAGCGCCAAGCTCTGGGGCCAACGTCCTGACTTTC.

The chain has TRBV19 and TRBJ1-1; tentative D call: TRBD1 (6 bases). Per the germline V gene, CDR1 is LNHDA and CDR2 is SQIVND (reference sequence). The CDR3 is made up of 16 amino acids. V lost 3 bases, J lost 7 bases, and 21 bases lay in between. The CDR3 spells CASSMGIQGLSSEAFF. The CDR3, as DNA: TGTGCCAGTAGTATGGGTATTCAGGGGTTATCTAGTGAAGCTTTCTTT.

The genes are TRBV27 and TRBJ1-6; 8 nucleotides match TRBD1. This CDR3 comprises 13 residues. V trimming: 6 bases; J trimming: 14 bases; junction bases outside the gene matches: 9. The germline gives CDR1 MNHEY, CDR2 SMNVEV (reference sequence). The CDR3 nucleotides read TGTGCCAGCAGCGGCGGACAGGGAAGGACCCTCCACTTT. As protein: CASSGGQGRTLHF.

This chain joins TRBV24-1 and TRBJ2-5; D is unclear. The CDR3 length is 14 residues. The V end lost 2 bases, the J end lost 4 bases, and 10 bases lay between the germline ends. CDR1 is KGHDR and CDR2 is SFDVKD in the germline V gene. The CDR3 region has the DNA TGTGCCACCAGTGATTCCCGTACGCGAGAGACCCAGTACTTC. Translation: CATSDSRTRETQYF.

The rearrangement links TRBV28 to TRBJ1-4, with D tentatively TRBD1 (5 bases). Germline V gene lookup returns CDR1 MDHEN and CDR2 SYDVKM. The CDR3 consists of 13 residues. V was pared by 8 bases and J by 9 bases, with 16 bases between. CDR3: CASRDGGTKKLFF. For the CDR3, the DNA is TGTGCCAGCCGGGACGGGGGAACGAAAAAACTGTTTTTT.

The V gene is TRBV27, the J gene TRBJ1-5; D uncertain. Trimming took 5 bases from V and 11 from J, leaving 19 bases between them. Looked up from germline, CDR1 is MNHEY and CDR2 is SMNVEV (reference sequence). The CDR3 is 14 amino acids. DNA for the CDR3: TGTGCCAGCAGTCCCGCGGGCCACGTCGAGACCCAGCATTTT. Translated, it gives CASSPAGHVETQHF.

The chain couples TRBV9 to TRBJ1-3; a weak D match, TRBD1 (6 bases). The germline V and J ends were trimmed by 0 bases and 3 bases, with 16 bases remaining between them. The CDR3 totals 17 residues. From germline, CDR1 is SGDLS and CDR2 YYNGEE. CDR3 amino acids: CASSVEGQLLLGNTIYF. The CDR3 DNA is TGTGCCAGCAGCGTAGAAGGACAGCTCCTACTTGGAAACACCATATATTTT.

The chain couples TRBV7-9 to TRBJ2-1; tentative D call: TRBD1 (6 bases). CDR3 length: 12 amino acids. The germline V and J ends were trimmed by 6 bases and 9 bases, with 12 bases remaining between them. Per germline, CDR1 SEHNR and CDR2 FQNEAQ (reference sequence). As DNA, the CDR3 is TGTGCCAGCAGTAGCAGCAGGGGTGAGCAGTTCTTC. This sequence encodes CASSSSRGEQFF.

The chain couples TRBV7-9 to TRBJ2-5, with TRBD1 identical over 7 bases. The V gene end was trimmed by 1 base and the J gene end by 4 bases; junction bases not matched to a gene: 0. CDR1 is SEHNR and CDR2 is FQNEAQ in the germline V gene (reference sequence). This CDR3 has 13 amino acids. The CDR3 bases are TGTGCCAGCAGCTTAGGACAGGGAGAGACCCAGTACTTC. It yields the protein CASSLGQGETQYF.

J is TRBJ2-3 and V is TRBV5-1, with a weak D call TRBD1 (5 bases). The CDR3 length is 14 residues. V lost 6 bases and J 0 bases, leaving 11 bases between the germline ends. Germline CDR1 reads SGHRS; CDR2 reads YFSETQ. The CDR3 region has the DNA TGCGCCAGCAAAGTCGACAGAAGCACAGATACGCAGTATTTT. Amino acid sequence: CASKVDRSTDTQYF.

V usage is TRBV9 and J usage is TRBJ2-7, with 8 bases lining up with TRBD2. Germline loops: CDR1 SGDLS, CDR2 YYNGEE. The CDR3 has 15 amino acids. Trimming took 0 bases from V and 4 from J; bases not matched to a gene: 6. The CDR3 region is CASSVDGGRSYEQYF. CDR3 sequence (DNA): TGTGCCAGCAGCGTAGACGGCGGGAGGTCGTACGAGCAGTACTTC.

This sequence joins TRBV5-6 and TRBJ2-7; 9 nucleotides align to TRBD2. The CDR3 is made up of 14 amino acids. The ends lost 4 bases at V and 2 bases at J; junction bases unmatched: 4. Germline V gene data show CDR1 as SGHDT and CDR2 as YYEEEE. The CDR3 bases are TGTGCCAGCAGCCCGACTAGCGGCCCCTACGAGCAGTACTTC. Its protein product is CASSPTSGPYEQYF.

This clone was seen once. The V and J genes are TRBV6-2 or TRBV6-3 and TRBJ2-3; possibly TRBD2 for D (8 bases). The germline CDR1 and CDR2 sequences are MNHEY and SVGEGT. This CDR3 has 17 amino acids. Trimming shortened V by 5 bases and J by 0 bases, and 18 bases separated the two germline ends. CDR3 region: CASSTRGGTESTDTQYF. CDR3 nucleotide sequence: TGTGCCAGCAGTACACGGGGGGGGACAGAGAGCACAGATACGCAGTATTTT.

V usage is TRBV12-5 and J usage is TRBJ2-2, with 8 bases identical to TRBD1. Germline V gene sequence: CDR1 LGHNT, CDR2 FRNRAP. The length of the CDR3 is 16 residues. Trimming took 7 bases from V and 4 from J; bases not matched to a gene: 11. CDR3 amino acids: CASALPGQDRTGELFF. CDR3 nucleotide sequence: TGTGCTAGTGCCCTCCCGGGACAGGACCGCACCGGGGAGCTGTTTTTT.

The chain joins TRBV4-1 to TRBJ2-1; the D gene is possibly TRBD1 (5 bases). V dropped 3 bases and J dropped 7 bases, with 13 bases sitting between them. This CDR3 has 14 amino acids. Germline V CDR1 and CDR2: MGHRA, YSYEKL. The CDR3 here is CASSQGPLTNEQFF. The CDR3 nucleotides read TGCGCCAGCAGCCAGGGGCCCCTTACGAATGAGCAGTTCTTC.

The gene calls are TRBV6-5 and TRBJ2-7; 7 bases are a match to TRBD1. The CDR3 runs to 14 residues. Germline V gives CDR1 MNHEY, CDR2 SVGAGI. V gave up 8 bases and J gave up 2 bases; unmatched junction bases: 9. The CDR3: CASFVGQVAYEQYF. CDR3 sequence (DNA): TGTGCCAGCTTCGTAGGACAGGTGGCCTACGAGCAGTACTTC.

The chain joins TRBV3-1 (or the pseudogene TRBV3-2) to TRBJ2-7; 11 positions match TRBD1. Germline CDR1 and CDR2: LGHDT and YNNKEL (reference sequence). This CDR3 has 15 amino acids. The junction had 8 bases not matched to a gene; V was cut back by 4 bases and J by 6 bases. The CDR3, as DNA: TGTGCCAGCAGCCCTGGGACAGGGGGGCTTGGCGAGCAGTACTTC. It specifies CASSPGTGGLGEQYF.

The chain combines TRBV10-3 with TRBJ2-1; 11 bases agree with TRBD2. This CDR3 contains 15 residues. Germline loops: CDR1 ENHRY, CDR2 SYGVKD. Unmatched junction bases numbered 8, after V lost 5 bases and J lost 8 bases. Here the CDR3 reads CAISRSLAGVHEQFF. The CDR3 nucleotides read TGTGCCATCAGTAGGTCACTAGCGGGAGTTCATGAGCAGTTCTTC.

The V and J genes are TRBV5-6 and TRBJ1-4, with TRBD1 identical over 7 bases. CDR3 size: 15 residues. V shed 1 base and J 6 bases; nucleotides not matched to a gene: 6. Germline values: CDR1 SGHDT, CDR2 YYEEEE. The CDR3 coding sequence is TGTGCCAGCAGCTTGTACGGCAGGGGGGATGAAAAACTGTTTTTT. Its protein is CASSLYGRGDEKLFF.

This chain connects TRBV30 to TRBJ2-2; D ambiguous. Trimming cost V 3 bases and J 3 bases, with 5 bases left between them. The CDR3 runs to 12 residues. The germline gives CDR1 GTSNPN, CDR2 SVGIG (reference sequence). For the CDR3, the DNA is TGTGCCTGGAGCACAGACACCGGGGAGCTGTTTTTT. Protein sequence: CAWSTDTGELFF.

In DNA, the CDR3 is TGTGCCAGCAGCGGACTAGCGGGAGAGGGGGGCAATGAGCAGTTCTTC. This encodes CASSGLAGEGGNEQFF. The chain carries TRBV6-2 or TRBV6-3 and TRBJ2-1; 13 nucleotides align to TRBD2. J lost 6 bases, V lost 6 bases, and 8 bases had no gene match. CDR3 length: 16 amino acids. Germline CDR1 and CDR2: MNHEY and SVGEGT.

V gene TRBV3-1 (or the pseudogene TRBV3-2) combines with J gene TRBJ2-5, with D perhaps TRBD2 (7 bases). Trimming pared 3 bases from V and 2 bases from J, leaving 22 bases between. The CDR3 is made up of 18 amino acids. Germline-derived CDR1 and CDR2 are LGHDT and YNNKEL (reference sequence). CDR3 coding DNA: TGTGCCAGCAGCCACGATAGGGGGGAGGGCCCAGGGCAAGAGACCCAGTACTTC. It yields the protein CASSHDRGEGPGQETQYF.

V usage is TRBV2 and J usage is TRBJ2-1, with 8 bases aligning to TRBD1. The V gene's germline CDR1 is SNHLY and CDR2 FYNNEI. The CDR3 runs to 14 residues. With 7 bases clipped from V and 4 bases from J, the junction kept 6 bases outside the gene matches. The CDR3 coding sequence is TGTGCCAGCACACCCGGACAGGGATACAATGAGCAGTTCTTC. Its protein is CASTPGQGYNEQFF.

The chain carries TRBV4-1 and TRBJ2-1, with TRBD2 matching 7 bases. The length of the CDR3 is 15 residues. V lost 1 base to trimming and J lost 6 bases; unmatched junction nucleotides: 6. Germline V gene sequence: CDR1 MGHRA, CDR2 YSYEKL. The CDR3 sequence is CASSQGMGLLNEQFF. CDR3 DNA: TGCGCCAGCAGCCAAGGTATGGGACTACTCAATGAGCAGTTCTTC.